This T cell receptor beta chain stems from a study of graft-versus-host responses after intestinal transplantation. At the level of the study: Induction using anti-thymocyte globulin, followed by tacrolimus and steroids for two to four years, was given to all recipients.

The data were produced by immunoSEQ multiplex PCR, yet TCRdb's version contains in-frame clones alone and is incomplete. The sample shows around 92,000 clones, more than 75% of them seen only once. Sequences were derived from PBMCs, sampled 255 days after intestinal transplant. The receptor's source is a human patient who received an intestinal transplant, so some T cells may come from the graft donor.

The DNA for the CDR3 is TGTGCCAGTAGTGAGTTCGGACAGGGATCTTCACCCCTCCACTTT. The encoded protein is CASSEFGQGSSPLHF. The V and J genes are TRBV19 and TRBJ1-6, with 8 bases fitting TRBD1. V trimming: 5 bases; J trimming: 9 bases; junction bases outside the gene matches: 9. The CDR3 runs to 15 residues. The V gene's germline CDR1 is LNHDA and CDR2 SQIVND (reference sequence).